This TCR beta chain was profiled in a study of cytomegalovirus exposure and HLA in healthy donors. Study results and limitations: Being indistinguishable, some V segments were excluded, TRBV6-2 and TRBV6-3 among them. When analyzed later, a missense DCLRE1C variant was found to be linked to TCR beta V- and J-gene trimming. The Asian-associated ancestry cluster reportedly had fewer N-insertions than the approximately 670-donor mean in a later analysis.

Germline CDR1 and CDR2: MNHNS and SASEGT. With V trimmed by 3 bases and J by 5 bases, 6 bases remained unmatched. This CDR3 is built from 14 residues. PCR was performed using 60 Vbeta and 13 Jbeta primers. Data came from immunoSEQ multiplex PCR; TCRdb stores just in-frame clones and leaves some out. The table shows 120,000 to 150,000 clones, with around 10% occurring only once. In this sample, this clone turned up a few times. What it binds is unknown. Unrecorded immune exposures were likely, despite nominal health at sampling. The sample taken for sequencing was PBMCs. This TCR came from a male donor in good health and CMV-seronegative. The chain recombines TRBV6-1 with TRBJ2-7, with TRBD2 matching 8 bases. In DNA form, the CDR3 reads TGTGCCAGCAGTGATCCGGGACTAGTCCACGAGCAGTACTTC. Protein product: CASSDPGLVHEQYF.